This T cell receptor beta chain was observed in a study of early T cells in non-severe SARS-CoV-2 infection (dated by TCRdb to about 2021). Study-wide context: Bulk RNA from unsorted whole blood was used for TCR sequencing, so alpha and beta chains could not be paired. Beyond this particular receptor, the publication reports: VDJdb matching was skewed toward anti-spike CD8 responses and likely underestimated virus-specific expansions by missing private and CD4 specificities.

The method behind the library was 5' RACE. The run used a NextSeq 500. In the TCR library protocol, unique molecular identifiers were attached to individual cDNA molecules to correct for PCR bias and sequencing error. Both TCR alpha and beta chains were sequenced, and tight co-correlation was observed between alpha and beta sequence abundances in each sample. Per the original workflow: Decombinator V4 was used to perform V gene, J gene and CDR3 annotation of TCR sequences. Expanded TCRs were defined as changing significantly between any two time points under a Poisson model with p below 0.0001. TCR abundances were normalised to the total number of TCRs sequenced in each sample and reported as counts per million. MAIT TCRs were defined by TRAV1-2 paired with TRAJ12, TRAJ20 or TRAJ33, and iNKT TCRs by TRAV10 paired with TRAJ18. VDJdb, accessed 1 November 2021, was searched for CMV, EBV and SARS-CoV-2 annotated TCRs, excluding TCRs annotated for multiple antigens. In-frame beta chains were kept once TCRdb had trimmed the public reads at Q25 with fastp and called clones with MiXCR. Here each entry gathers all rows of one CDR3 protein and keeps the most common genes and DNA. For this entry, the V and J calls and clone size follow TCRdb and not the study's own pipeline. The sample table shows roughly 28,000 distinct CDR3 sequences, and over 5% are seen once. The ten largest clonotypes hold roughly 2.5% of the sample.

Note on this clonotype: Its antigen remains undetermined. It has no much larger one-base neighbor in the sample; base qualities were not kept.

Measured from the cysteine to the phenylalanine, the CDR3 is 14 residues long. Left in the record is the CDR3 DNA by itself, 42 bases read in frame from the first base. Trimming removed 5 bases from V and 11 bases from J, leaving 16 bases between the germline ends. This was a case-control study nested in a cohort of healthcare workers in London, UK, who had nasopharyngeal swab PCR tests and blood samples taken every week. Healthcare workers were recruited during the week of the UK lockdown, between 23 and 31 March 2020, and followed weekly for up to roughly 16 weeks. Source material: whole blood. This receptor chain uses TRBV12-3 or TRBV12-4 and TRBJ1-6; no D gene call is confident. The receptor comes from an adult who was a healthcare worker with PCR-confirmed SARS-CoV-2 infection or an uninfected control (not recorded which). For the CDR3, the sequence is CASSLRAPGTPLHF. The DNA sequence reads TGTGCCAGCAGTCTTAGGGCCCCGGGCACACCCCTCCACTTT.